This is a list of T cell receptor beta chains from one sample in a study of blood T cell repertoires in COVID-19. Generated by immunoSEQ multiplex PCR, the TCRdb table keeps only in-frame clones and is missing some. The data contain roughly 90,000 clones, 80% of them singletons. Sequencing input: peripheral blood. The receptors here all came from an elderly woman with active or convalescent COVID-19. CDR3s include the opening cysteine and the closing phenylalanine or tryptophan.

TRBJ2-3	TRBV18	CASSPFTGGSTDTQYF
TRBJ1-4	TRBV5-1	CASSLGDRTGEKLFF
TRBJ2-7	TRBV12-3/TRBV12-4	CASRVAGRGEQYF
TRBJ2-1	TRBV29-1	CSVDRAGGQSDEQFF
TRBJ2-3	TRBV28	CASSSGLFTDTQYF
TRBJ2-1	TRBV9	CASSVGQESSYNEQFF
TRBJ2-3	TRBV4-2	CASSQETSGGLDTQYF
TRBJ1-5	TRBV24-1	CATSDFKDSPEKQPQHF
TRBJ1-4	TRBV6-2/TRBV6-3	CASSYPSTGNEKLFF
TRBJ2-1	TRBV18	CASSPVASGSFEQFF
TRBJ2-7	TRBV11-2	CASRLAGGSAGEQYF
TRBJ2-2	TRBV6-5	CASSRQGAIGELFF
TRBJ1-5	TRBV15	CATSRAGVNQPQHF
TRBJ2-1	TRBV2	CASSVSGGAYNEQFF
TRBJ2-5	TRBV19	CASSVSLPETQYF
TRBJ1-1	TRBV5-1	CASSLALAGPNTEAFF
TRBJ1-2	TRBV7-9	CASSLADTGGGRGYTF
TRBJ2-1	TRBV10-1	CATTSGRSGYNEQFF
TRBJ2-7	TRBV19	CASGSRGYEQYF
TRBJ2-2	TRBV10-3	CAISPQGLNTGELFF
TRBJ2-5	TRBV18	CASSPPGTGGETQYF
TRBJ2-3	TRBV20-1	CSASLQGPTDTQYF
TRBJ2-7	TRBV5-1	CASSLAGQGGEQYF
TRBJ2-7	TRBV3-1/TRBV3-2	CASSPLVLAGGREQYF
TRBJ1-1	TRBV7-3	CASSLTSGNTEAFF
TRBJ1-2	TRBV7-9	CASSQTGSYGYTF
TRBJ2-5	TRBV19	CASSIGGSGKVETQYF
TRBJ1-2	TRBV30	CAWSVGIGGGLGGYTF
TRBJ1-5	TRBV2	CASTAFSGQPQHF
TRBJ2-3	TRBV27	CASSLWDTTDTQYF
TRBJ1-5	TRBV19	CASSLGHNSNQPQHF